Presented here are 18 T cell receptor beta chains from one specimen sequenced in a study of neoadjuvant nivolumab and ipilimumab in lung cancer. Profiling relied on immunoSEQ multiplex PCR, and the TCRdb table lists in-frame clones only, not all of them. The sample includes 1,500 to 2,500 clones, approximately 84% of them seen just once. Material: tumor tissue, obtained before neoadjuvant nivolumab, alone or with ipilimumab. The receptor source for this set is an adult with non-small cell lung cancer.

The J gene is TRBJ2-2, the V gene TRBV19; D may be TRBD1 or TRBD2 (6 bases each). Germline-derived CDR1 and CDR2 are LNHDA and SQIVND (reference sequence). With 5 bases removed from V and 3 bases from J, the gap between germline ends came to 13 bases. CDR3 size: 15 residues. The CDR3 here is CASSPEGGYTGELFF. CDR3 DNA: TGTGCCAGTAGTCCGGAGGGGGGTTACACCGGGGAGCTGTTTTTT.

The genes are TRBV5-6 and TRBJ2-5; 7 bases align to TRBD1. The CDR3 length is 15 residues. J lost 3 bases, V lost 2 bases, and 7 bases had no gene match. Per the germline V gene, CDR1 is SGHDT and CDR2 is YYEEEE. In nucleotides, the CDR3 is TGTGCCAGCAGCTTTGCCGCGACAGGGAAAGAGACCCAGTACTTC. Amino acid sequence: CASSFAATGKETQYF.

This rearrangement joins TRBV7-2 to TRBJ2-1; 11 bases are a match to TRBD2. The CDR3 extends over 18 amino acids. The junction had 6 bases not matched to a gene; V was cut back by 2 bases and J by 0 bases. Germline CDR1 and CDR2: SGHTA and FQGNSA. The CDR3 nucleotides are TGTGCCAGCAGCTTATGGGTAGCGGGAGGGAGCTCCTACAATGAGCAGTTCTTC. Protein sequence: CASSLWVAGGSSYNEQFF.

CDR3 sequence (DNA): TGTGCCAGCAAATTATTCCGGGACAGGGGGCCGACGAACACTGAAGCTTTCTTT. Amino acid sequence: CASKLFRDRGPTNTEAFF. This rearrangement joins TRBV28 to TRBJ1-1, with 12 positions matching TRBD1. V lost 7 bases and J lost 1; bases outside the gene matches: 13. CDR1 is MDHEN, CDR2 SYDVKM, per germline. This CDR3 is built from 18 residues. Based on the CDR3 plus reference TRBV28 and TRBJ1-1, the full variable domain is DVKVTQSSRYLVKRTGEKVFLECVQDMDHENMFWYRQDPGLGLRLIYFSYDVKMKEKGDIPEGYSVSREKKERFSLILESASTNQTSMYLCASKLFRDRGPTNTEAFFGQGTRLTVV.

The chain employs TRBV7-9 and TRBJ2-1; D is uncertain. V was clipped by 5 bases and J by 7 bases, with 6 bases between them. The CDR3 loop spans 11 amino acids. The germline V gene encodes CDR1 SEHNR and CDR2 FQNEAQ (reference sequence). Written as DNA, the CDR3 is TGTGCCAGCAGCGTAACTAATGAGCAGTTCTTC. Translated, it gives CASSVTNEQFF.

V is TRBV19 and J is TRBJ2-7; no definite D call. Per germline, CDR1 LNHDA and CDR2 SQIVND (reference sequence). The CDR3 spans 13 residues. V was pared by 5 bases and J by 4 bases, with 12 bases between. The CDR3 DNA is TGTGCCAGTAGTTGGGTGTTCCGATACGAGCAGTACTTC. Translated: CASSWVFRYEQYF.

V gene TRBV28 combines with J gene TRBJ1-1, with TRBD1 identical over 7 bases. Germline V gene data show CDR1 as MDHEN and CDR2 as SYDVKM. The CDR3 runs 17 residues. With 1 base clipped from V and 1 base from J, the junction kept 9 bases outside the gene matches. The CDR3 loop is CASSLFHWTGKNTEAFF. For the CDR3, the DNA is TGTGCCAGCAGTTTATTCCACTGGACAGGCAAGAACACTGAAGCTTTCTTT.

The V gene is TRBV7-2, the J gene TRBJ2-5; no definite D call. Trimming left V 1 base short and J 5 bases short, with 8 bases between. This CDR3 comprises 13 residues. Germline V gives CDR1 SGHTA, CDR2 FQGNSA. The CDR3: CASSLVAIETQYF. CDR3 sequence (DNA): TGTGCCAGCAGCTTAGTCGCAATTGAGACCCAGTACTTC. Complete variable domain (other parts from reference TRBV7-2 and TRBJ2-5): GAGVSQSPSNKVTEKGKDVELRCDPISGHTALYWYRQSLGQGLEFLIYFQGNSAPDKSGLPSDRFSAERTGGSVSTLTIQRTQQEDSAVYLCASSLVAIETQYFGPGTRLLVL.

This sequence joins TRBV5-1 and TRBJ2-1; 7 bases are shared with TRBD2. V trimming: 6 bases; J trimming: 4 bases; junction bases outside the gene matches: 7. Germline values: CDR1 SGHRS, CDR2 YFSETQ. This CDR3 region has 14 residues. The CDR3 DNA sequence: TGCGCCAGCAAGCGGCTAGCGGAGTACAATGAGCAGTTCTTC. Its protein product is CASKRLAEYNEQFF.

CDR3 bases: TGCGCCAGCAGCTTTGGGGCGGGCTATGGCTACACCTTC. This sequence encodes CASSFGAGYGYTF. The chain carries TRBV5-1 and TRBJ1-2, with a possible D match to TRBD1 (5 bases). This CDR3 has 13 amino acids. V dropped 2 bases and J dropped 4 bases, with 9 bases sitting between them. The germline gives CDR1 SGHRS, CDR2 YFSETQ.

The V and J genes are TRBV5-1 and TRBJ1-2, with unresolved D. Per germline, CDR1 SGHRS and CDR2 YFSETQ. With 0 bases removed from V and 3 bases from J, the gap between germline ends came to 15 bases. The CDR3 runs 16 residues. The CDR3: CASSLAGSPQDYGYTF. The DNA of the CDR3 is TGCGCCAGCAGCTTGGCGGGTTCCCCCCAAGACTATGGCTACACCTTC.

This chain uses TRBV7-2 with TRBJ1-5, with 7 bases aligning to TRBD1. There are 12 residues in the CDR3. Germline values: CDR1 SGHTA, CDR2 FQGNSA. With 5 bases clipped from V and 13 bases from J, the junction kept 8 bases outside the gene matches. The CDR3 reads CASSPRTGRQHF. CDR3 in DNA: TGTGCCAGCAGCCCACGGACAGGACGACAGCATTTT. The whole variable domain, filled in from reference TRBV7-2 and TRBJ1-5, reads GAGVSQSPSNKVTEKGKDVELRCDPISGHTALYWYRQSLGQGLEFLIYFQGNSAPDKSGLPSDRFSAERTGGSVSTLTIQRTQQEDSAVYLCASSPRTGRQHFGDGTRLSIL.

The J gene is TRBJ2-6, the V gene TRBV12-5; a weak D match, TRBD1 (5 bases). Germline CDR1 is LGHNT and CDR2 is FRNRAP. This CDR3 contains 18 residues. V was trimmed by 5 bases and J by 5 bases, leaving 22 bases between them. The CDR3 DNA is TGTGCTAGTGGTAACAATCCTGCAGGACAAAGTCGGGCCAACGTCCTGACTTTC. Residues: CASGNNPAGQSRANVLTF.

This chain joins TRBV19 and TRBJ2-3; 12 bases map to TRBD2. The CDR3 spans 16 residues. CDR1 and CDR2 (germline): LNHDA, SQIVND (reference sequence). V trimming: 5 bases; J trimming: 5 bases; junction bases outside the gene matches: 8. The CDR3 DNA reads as TGTGCCAGTAGTGTTCTAGCGGGAGGGTTACAAGATACGCAGTATTTT. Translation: CASSVLAGGLQDTQYF.

The CDR3 nucleotides are TGTGCCAGCAGCCAAGATTGGGGTCAGGAACAGCCCCAGCATTTT. Protein product: CASSQDWGQEQPQHF. The chain combines TRBV4-2 with TRBJ1-5, with unresolved D. The CDR3 covers 15 residues. Germline CDR1 is LGHNA and CDR2 is YNFKEQ. V was trimmed by 0 bases and J by 7 bases, leaving 13 bases between them.

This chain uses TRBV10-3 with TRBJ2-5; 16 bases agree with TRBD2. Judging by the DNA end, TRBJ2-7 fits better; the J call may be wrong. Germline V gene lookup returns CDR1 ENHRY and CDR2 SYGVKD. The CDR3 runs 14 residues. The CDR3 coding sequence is TGTGCCACGGGACTAGCGGGAGGGCTTGGCGAGCAGTACTTC. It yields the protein CATGLAGGLGEQYF.

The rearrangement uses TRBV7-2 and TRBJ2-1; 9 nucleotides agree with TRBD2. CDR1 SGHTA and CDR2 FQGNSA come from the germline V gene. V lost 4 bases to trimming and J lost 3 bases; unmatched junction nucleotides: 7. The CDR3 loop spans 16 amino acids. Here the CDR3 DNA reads TGTGCCAGCAGCTCGCGTCTAGCGGGACTCTACAATGAGCAGTTCTTC. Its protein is CASSSRLAGLYNEQFF.

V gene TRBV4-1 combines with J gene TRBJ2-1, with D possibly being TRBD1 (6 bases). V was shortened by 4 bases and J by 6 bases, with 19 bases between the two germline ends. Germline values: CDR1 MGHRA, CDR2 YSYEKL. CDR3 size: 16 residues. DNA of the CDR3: TGCGCCAGCAGCCGCCGGGACAATCTGGGATTCAATGAGCAGTTCTTC. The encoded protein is CASSRRDNLGFNEQFF.